Listed below are T cell receptor beta chains from one sample, sequenced in a study of blood T cell repertoires in COVID-19. Using immunoSEQ multiplex PCR, the repertoire was profiled, and TCRdb retains in-frame clones only, with some absent. The sample has some 400,000 clones; roughly 86% are singletons. What was sequenced was peripheral blood. These receptor sequences come from a human donor with acute or convalescent COVID-19. The donor label of this sample is uncertain. CDR3s include the opening cysteine and the closing phenylalanine or tryptophan. D genes are given only for firm matches. Expanded clones get a size class; other rows say once, few or many, or leave the size out.

. TRBJ2-7 TRBV5-4 . TGTGCCAGCAGACTCCCGGACAGGGACGTCGGCGGGAGAAGGAAGTACGAGCAGTACTTC CASRLPDRDVGGRRKYEQYF
. TRBJ1-2 TRBV2 . TGTGCCAGCAGTGAATGGGAGGGGGAGTATGGTGGCTACACCTTC CASSEWEGEYGGYTF
TRBD2 TRBJ2-3 TRBV12-3/TRBV12-4 . TGTGCCAGCAGGTTTGGAGCGGGAGCTACGCAGTATTTT CASRFGAGATQYF
TRBD1 TRBJ1-1 TRBV19 . TGTGCCAGTAGTATGGGGGACAGGGGGTTTGCTGAAGCTTTCTTT CASSMGDRGFAEAFF
TRBD2 TRBJ2-2 TRBV19 few TGTGCCAGTAGTAATTGGAGACTAGCGGGGACGAACACCGGGGAGCTGTTTTTT CASSNWRLAGTNTGELFF
TRBD1 TRBJ1-1 TRBV27 . TGTGCCAGCAGTATCCTATCCGGGACAGGGGATAGGGAAGCTTTCTTT CASSILSGTGDREAFF
. TRBJ1-2 TRBV28 . TGTGCCAGCCAAGAGCGGGGAAAGGGCCCCGGAGGCTACACCTTC CASQERGKGPGGYTF
TRBD2 TRBJ2-3 TRBV10-1 . TGCGCCAGCAGTGGAAGCGGGGCCACCACAGATACGCAGTATTTT CASSGSGATTDTQYF
. TRBJ2-1 TRBV30 . TGTGCCTGGAGTGTAGACTTGAGCTCCTACAATGAGCAGTTCTTC CAWSVDLSSYNEQFF
TRBD1 TRBJ1-2 TRBV5-1 . TGCGCCAGCAGCCGCGGGACAGCCAGCTATGGCTACACCTTC CASSRGTASYGYTF
. TRBJ1-2 TRBV9 . TGTGCCAGCAGCGTAGAATCAGGGAACTATGGCTACACCTTC CASSVESGNYGYTF
TRBD2 TRBJ2-1 TRBV10-2 . TGCGCCAGCAGTGTGCCATCGGGAGGAGGAAGCAATGAGCAGTTCTTC CASSVPSGGGSNEQFF
. TRBJ1-6 TRBV5-4 . TGTGCCAGCAGCTTGAATTCAGGGGCAGTTAATTCACCCCTCCACTTT CASSLNSGAVNSPLHF
. TRBJ1-2 TRBV6-5 . TGTGCCAGCAGGTTCGGACAGAACTCTAACTATGGCTACACCTTC CASRFGQNSNYGYTF
TRBD1 TRBJ2-7 TRBV19 . TGTGCCAGTAGTCGGGACAGGGGGTACGAGCAGTACTTC CASSRDRGYEQYF
TRBD1 TRBJ1-2 TRBV6-5 few TGTGCCAGCAGTTTATACGGGACAGAAAACTATGGCTACACCTTC CASSLYGTENYGYTF
TRBD1 TRBJ1-1 TRBV9 once TGTGCCAGCAGCCCCGACAGGGTACCTTTGCTTTACCCTGAAGCTTTCTTT CASSPDRVPLLYPEAFF
TRBD1 TRBJ2-7 TRBV29-1 . TGCAGCGTTGACGGACAGGGAGGCTACGAGCAGTACTTC CSVDGQGGYEQYF
. TRBJ2-7 TRBV12-2 . TGTCCACGGCGCTTCGCGCCGGGGGGGGGTAGCCCCAAAACCTACGAGCAGTACTTC CPRRFAPGGGSPKTYEQYF
. TRBJ1-2 TRBV6-1 . TGTGCCAGCAGTGAAGTTGGGCAGGCCTTAGACTACACCTTC CASSEVGQALDYTF
. TRBJ1-3 TRBV5-1 . TGCGCCAGCAGCTTCGGGGGTTCCGGAAACACCATATATTTT CASSFGGSGNTIYF
TRBD1 TRBJ1-5 TRBV2 . TGTGCCAGCAGTAAACACAGGGGGCCCAATCAGCCCCAGCATTTT CASSKHRGPNQPQHF
TRBD1 TRBJ1-3 TRBV3-1/TRBV3-2 . TGTGCCAGCAGCGCAGGGGGCGCTTATGGAAACACCATATATTTT CASSAGGAYGNTIYF
. TRBJ1-2 TRBV30 once TGTGCCTGGAGTGTACTCGTGTCTGGCTACACCTTC CAWSVLVSGYTF
. TRBJ1-5 TRBV28 . TGTGCCAGCAGCCCCCTTAATCAGCCCCAGCATTTT CASSPLNQPQHF
. TRBJ2-7 TRBV6-5 . TGTGCCAGCAGTTACTCTCGCTCGGGCTACGAGCAGTACTTC CASSYSRSGYEQYF
. TRBJ2-1 TRBV2 . TGTGCCAGCAGGAGTGACGCGGGCCTATACAATGAGCAGTTCTTC CASRSDAGLYNEQFF
. TRBJ1-2 TRBV7-9 . TGTGCCAGCAGCCTTAGCTCGGTTAACTATGGCTACACCTTC CASSLSSVNYGYTF
. TRBJ1-2 TRBV3-1/TRBV3-2 . TGTGCCAGCAGCCAATGGTCAGGGGATTATGGCTACACCTTC CASSQWSGDYGYTF
. TRBJ2-5 TRBV5-1 few TGCGCCAGCAGCTTTAGTCGGGGCCAAGAGACCCAGTACTTC CASSFSRGQETQYF
TRBD2 TRBJ2-7 TRBV18 . TGTGCCAGCTCGTTAGCGGGAGACACATACGAGCAGTACTTC CASSLAGDTYEQYF
. TRBJ2-3 TRBV7-2 . TGTGCCAGCAGCTTAAAAGGGACAATCGTCACAGATACGCAGTATTTT CASSLKGTIVTDTQYF
TRBD1 TRBJ1-5 TRBV7-8 . TGTGCCAGCAGCCTAGGGGGGACAGGGCTCCCTACGCCCCAGCATTTT CASSLGGTGLPTPQHF
TRBD1 TRBJ1-1 TRBV30 few TGTGCCTGGAGGACAGGGGGCATGTCAGGCACTGAAGCTTTCTTT CAWRTGGMSGTEAFF
. TRBJ1-2 TRBV5-6 few TGTGCCAGCAGCCTGACAGGTGGAAACTATGGCTACACCTTC CASSLTGGNYGYTF
. TRBJ1-5 TRBV2 . TGTGCCAGCGGACCGACAGGACATAGCAATCAGCCCCAGCATTTT CASGPTGHSNQPQHF
. TRBJ1-2 TRBV2 . TGTGCCAGCAGTGGAGCCAGGGCGATCTTAGGCTACACCTTC CASSGARAILGYTF
TRBD1 TRBJ2-2 TRBV30 . TGTGCCTACAGGACAGGGTTCAACACCGGGGAGCTGTTTTTT CAYRTGFNTGELFF
TRBD1 TRBJ1-5 TRBV5-1 once TGCGCCAGCAGCCCTGGACAGGGGGGGCAGCCCCAGCATTTT CASSPGQGGQPQHF
. TRBJ1-1 TRBV6-5 once TGTGCCAGCAGTTACTCGAGGGCCGGTTTTGAAGCTTTCTTT CASSYSRAGFEAFF